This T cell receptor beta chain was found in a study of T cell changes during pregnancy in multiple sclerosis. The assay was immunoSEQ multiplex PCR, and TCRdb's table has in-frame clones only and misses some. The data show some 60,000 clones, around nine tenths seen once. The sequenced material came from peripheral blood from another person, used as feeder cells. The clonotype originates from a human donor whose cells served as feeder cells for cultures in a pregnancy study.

Written as DNA, the CDR3 is TGCGCCAGCAGCCTGGTGGCGGGGGACGTGGGGAATGAGCAGTTCTTC. Translating it yields CASSLVAGDVGNEQFF. This chain uses TRBV5-1 with TRBJ2-1; 7 bases are shared with TRBD2. The CDR3 consists of 16 residues. Germline lookup yields CDR1 SGHRS and CDR2 YFSETQ. After removal of 4 bases from V and 7 bases from J, the junction contained 14 bases not matched to a gene. Based on the CDR3 plus reference TRBV5-1 and TRBJ2-1, the full variable domain is KAGVTQTPRYLIKTRGQQVTLSCSPISGHRSVSWYQQTPGQGLQFLFEYFSETQRNKGNFPGRFSGRQFSNSRSEMNVSTLELGDSALYLCASSLVAGDVGNEQFFGPGTRLTVL.